What follows are 16 T cell receptor beta chains derived from one specimen sequenced in a study of cytomegalovirus exposure and HLA in healthy donors. PCR involved 60 Vbeta and 13 Jbeta primers. This table comes from immunoSEQ multiplex PCR, and its TCRdb copy is limited to in-frame clones, with some not included. The sample consists of a few hundred thousand clones, over 70% of them appearing once. Sequencing used PBMCs. The source is a girl aged 2-15 years in good health and CMV-seronegative.

The chain uses TRBV7-9 and TRBJ1-1; D possibly corresponds to TRBD1 (5 bases). Germline V gives CDR1 SEHNR, CDR2 FQNEAQ (reference sequence). The CDR3 covers 14 residues. Deletions cut 5 bases from V and 1 base from J, with 11 bases between. CDR3 amino acids: CASSIRVRNTEAFF. The CDR3 DNA is TGTGCCAGCAGCATCAGGGTGAGGAACACTGAAGCTTTCTTT.

The chain carries TRBV27 and TRBJ2-2; 7 bases fit TRBD2. CDR1 MNHEY and CDR2 SMNVEV come from the germline V gene (reference sequence). The CDR3 consists of 18 residues. The junction had 15 bases not matched to a gene; V was cut back by 5 bases and J by 3 bases. CDR3 amino acids: CASSTREFPPDYTGELFF. CDR3 coding DNA: TGTGCCAGCAGTACGCGGGAGTTCCCCCCCGACTACACCGGGGAGCTGTTTTTT.

Only one count was recorded for this clone. This rearrangement joins TRBV6-1 to TRBJ1-2; tentative D call: TRBD1 (6 bases). This CDR3 spans 12 amino acids. Deletions cut 5 bases from V and 8 bases from J, with 12 bases between. From germline, CDR1 is MNHNS and CDR2 SASEGT. The CDR3 DNA sequence: TGTGCCAGCAGTAAAGACAGGAACGGCTACACCTTC. Translating it yields CASSKDRNGYTF.

The chain combines TRBV6-6 with TRBJ1-2; TRBD1 matches at 7 bases. CDR1 and CDR2 from the germline V gene are MNHNY and SVGAGI (reference sequence). With V trimmed by 2 bases and J by 4 bases, 1 base remained unmatched. This CDR3 region has 13 residues. The CDR3 region has the DNA TGTGCCAGCAGTTACAGGGACAGCTATGGCTACACCTTC. The encoded protein is CASSYRDSYGYTF.

The chain employs TRBV6-5 and TRBJ1-1; 8 bases fit TRBD1. Germline loops: CDR1 MNHEY, CDR2 SVGAGI. The CDR3 has 14 amino acids. The junction had 5 bases not matched to a gene; V was cut back by 2 bases and J by 6 bases. The CDR3 loop is CASSYGQGFAEAFF. The CDR3, as DNA: TGTGCCAGCAGTTACGGACAGGGCTTCGCTGAAGCTTTCTTT.

This clone came up once. The genes are TRBV10-3 and TRBJ1-3, with TRBD1 as a possible D gene (5 bases). The CDR3 length is 14 residues. The V end was cut by 9 bases, the J end by 2 bases, with 14 bases between. Germline loops: CDR1 ENHRY, CDR2 SYGVKD. The CDR3 DNA is TGTGCCATGGGCCAGGGTTCGCCTGGAAACACCATATATTTT. Translated, it gives CAMGQGSPGNTIYF.

J is TRBJ1-5 and V is TRBV7-2; 11 nucleotides line up with TRBD1. This CDR3 comprises 16 residues. V shed 2 bases, J shed 6 bases, and the junction held 6 bases outside the gene matches. Germline V gene lookup returns CDR1 SGHTA and CDR2 FQGNSA. The DNA for the CDR3 is TGTGCCAGCAGCTTACACAGGACAGGGGGCGGTCAGCCCCAGCATTTT. Translating it yields CASSLHRTGGGQPQHF.

The chain carries TRBV10-3 and TRBJ1-2; D gene uncertain. Trimming stripped 3 bases from V and 4 bases from J, with 12 bases between. The CDR3 extends over 14 amino acids. Per the germline V gene, CDR1 is ENHRY and CDR2 is SYGVKD. CDR3 nucleotide sequence: TGTGCCATCAGTGAAATGGCCCTTACCTATGGCTACACCTTC. This encodes CAISEMALTYGYTF.

This sequence joins TRBV14 and TRBJ2-7; D might be TRBD1 (5 bases). Germline V CDR1 and CDR2: SGHDN, FVKESK. Trimming shortened V by 4 bases and J by 7 bases, and 14 bases separated the two germline ends. The CDR3 covers 13 residues. The CDR3 sequence is CASSLPRGREQYF. The DNA for the CDR3 is TGTGCCAGCAGCCTACCTAGGGGTCGGGAGCAGTACTTC.

The gene calls are TRBV7-9 and TRBJ2-7; 8 bases match TRBD1. The J segment lost 2 bases and the V segment lost 4 bases, leaving 7 bases of the junction unmatched. There are 15 residues in the CDR3. Germline V gene data show CDR1 as SEHNR and CDR2 as FQNEAQ (reference sequence). The DNA for the CDR3 is TGTGCCAGCAGCTCATCCGGACAGGGTCCCTACGAGCAGTACTTC. It specifies CASSSSGQGPYEQYF.

The chain employs TRBV7-6 and TRBJ2-1; 8 bases line up with TRBD2. CDR1 and CDR2 from the germline V gene are SGHVS and FNYEAQ. The CDR3 spans 15 residues. The trim removed 4 bases at V and 4 bases at J, leaving 6 bases unmatched. CDR3 protein: CASSSLAEGYNEQFF. The CDR3 DNA is TGTGCCAGCAGCTCACTAGCGGAGGGGTACAATGAGCAGTTCTTC.

CDR3 sequence (DNA): TGTGCCAGCAGCTTTTCTGGCCTAGCGGGGGGCGGGGAGCTGTTTTTT. Translated: CASSFSGLAGGGELFF. The rearrangement joins TRBV5-5 to TRBJ2-2, with 11 bases lining up with TRBD2. Germline V gene data show CDR1 as SGHKS and CDR2 as YYEKEE (reference sequence). V was pared by 2 bases and J by 7 bases, with 7 bases of the junction left unmatched. This CDR3 has 16 amino acids.

This clone has only a few counts. The chain links TRBV28 to TRBJ2-5, with 7 bases lining up with TRBD2. In germline, CDR1 is MDHEN, CDR2 SYDVKM. Unmatched junction bases numbered 8, after V lost 7 bases and J lost 3 bases. CDR3 size: 14 residues. The CDR3 nucleotides read TGTGCCAGCACTTACGCGGGGGAAGAAGAGACCCAGTACTTC. Translated: CASTYAGEEETQYF.

The chain recombines TRBV19 with TRBJ1-1; D gene unclear. Germline V lookup: CDR1 LNHDA, CDR2 SQIVND (reference sequence). This CDR3 contains 13 residues. V was pared by 5 bases and J by 5 bases, with 12 bases between. Here the CDR3 reads CASSPGGRTEAFF. The CDR3, as DNA: TGTGCCAGTAGTCCAGGAGGGAGGACTGAAGCTTTCTTT.

The chain links TRBV5-6 to TRBJ2-1; a weak D match, TRBD2 (6 bases). Deletions cut 4 bases from V and 1 base from J, with 21 bases between. Per the germline V gene, CDR1 is SGHDT and CDR2 is YYEEEE. The CDR3 has 18 residues. The CDR3 region is CASSLRGSGIRSYNEQFF. For the CDR3, the DNA is TGTGCCAGCAGCCTACGGGGTAGCGGAATCCGTTCCTACAATGAGCAGTTCTTC.

This clone is a singleton in its sample. The chain couples TRBV7-2 to TRBJ1-2; 9 bases are a match to TRBD1. J gave up 5 bases and V 5 bases, and 3 bases lay outside the gene matches. The CDR3 is 13 residues long. Germline assignment: CDR1 SGHTA and CDR2 FQGNSA. This chain's CDR3 is CASSVGQGYGYTF. CDR3 nucleotide sequence: TGTGCCAGCAGCGTAGGACAGGGGTATGGCTACACCTTC.